One and the same sample provided the 30 T cell receptor beta chains below, sequenced in a study of high-grade serous ovarian cancer treatment subgroups. Tumor samples were obtained before definitive surgery or chemotherapy. The method was immunoSEQ multiplex PCR; TCRdb's version includes in-frame clones alone and lacks a portion of them. The top ten hold 15% to 20% of the sample, which has around 2,500 clones, roughly three quarters seen once. The source material was tumor tissue. The receptors here all came from a human donor with high-grade serous ovarian cancer.

The chain has TRBV5-1 and TRBJ2-1; D perhaps matches TRBD2 (5 bases). Trimming took 0 bases from V and 5 from J, leaving 12 bases between them. From germline, CDR1 is SGHRS and CDR2 YFSETQ. The CDR3 spans 15 residues. CDR3 nucleotides: TGCGCCAGCAGCTTGGCCGGAGGTCGAAACAATGAGCAGTTCTTC. Its translation: CASSLAGGRNNEQFF.

The V gene is TRBV28, the J gene TRBJ2-7; the match to TRBD1 covers 7 bases. V lost 6 bases and J lost 6; bases outside the gene matches: 14. The germline gives CDR1 MDHEN, CDR2 SYDVKM. This CDR3 spans 15 amino acids. The CDR3 here is CASSLPGQPLLEQYF. The DNA of the CDR3 is TGTGCCAGCAGCCTACCGGGACAGCCCCTCCTCGAGCAGTACTTC.

V gene TRBV5-1 combines with J gene TRBJ1-1; possibly TRBD1 for D (5 bases). Trimming left V 4 bases short and J 4 bases short, with 14 bases between. The germline CDR1 and CDR2 sequences are SGHRS and YFSETQ. The CDR3 length is 14 residues. The CDR3 DNA reads as TGCGCCAGCAGCCCCACGGGGGAGCGCACTGAAGCTTTCTTT. Translated: CASSPTGERTEAFF.

This chain links TRBV19 with TRBJ1-6; D is unresolved. The V end was cut by 3 bases, the J end by 9 bases, with 21 bases between. Germline-derived CDR1 and CDR2 are LNHDA and SQIVND (reference sequence). The length of the CDR3 is 17 residues. The CDR3 DNA reads TGTGCCAGTAGTATCATCGGACCGTCCACACACAGTTCACCCCTCCACTTT. This translates into CASSIIGPSTHSSPLHF.

The count of this clone is one. This chain connects TRBV6-5 to TRBJ1-2; 8 nucleotides line up with TRBD1. The germline V gene has CDR1 MNHEY and CDR2 SVGAGI. V trimming: 3 bases; J trimming: 3 bases; junction bases outside the gene matches: 6. The CDR3 is 15 amino acids. The CDR3 is CASSYSPGQDYGYTF. DNA for the CDR3: TGTGCCAGCAGTTATTCCCCGGGACAGGACTATGGCTACACCTTC.

The chain uses TRBV6-6 and TRBJ2-5, with no clear D. Trimming removed 2 bases from V and 0 bases from J, with 4 bases in between. This CDR3 comprises 13 residues. The germline V gene has CDR1 MNHNY and CDR2 SVGAGI (reference sequence). This CDR3 is CASSYADQETQYF. The CDR3 nucleotides are TGTGCCAGCAGTTACGCGGACCAAGAGACCCAGTACTTC.

This rearrangement joins TRBV6-1 to TRBJ2-7; maybe TRBD1 (5 bases). The CDR3 covers 14 residues. Germline values: CDR1 MNHNS, CDR2 SASEGT. Trimming took off 2 bases at V and 0 bases at J, with 8 bases between the two ends. In nucleotides, the CDR3 is TGTGCCAGCAGTGAAACAGGATCCTCCTACGAGCAGTACTTC. Its protein product is CASSETGSSYEQYF.

This clone was observed once. J is TRBJ1-1 and V is TRBV30; no clear D gene. The CDR3 is 15 amino acids. Germline V CDR1 and CDR2: GTSNPN, SVGIG (reference sequence). Trimming removed 0 bases at V and 1 base at J, with 12 bases between. The CDR3 nucleotides are TGTGCCTGGAGTGTCCCGGGCCTACCGAACACTGAAGCTTTCTTT. It codes for CAWSVPGLPNTEAFF. The full variable domain, its missing parts supplied by reference TRBV30 and TRBJ1-1, is SQTIHQWPATLVQPVGSPLSLECTVEGTSNPNLYWYRQAAGRGLQLLFYSVGIGQISSEVPQNLSASRPQDRQFILSSKKLLLSDSGFYLCAWSVPGLPNTEAFFGQGTRLTVV.

The CDR3 loop is CASTPPGTPTQGYTF. The CDR3 DNA sequence: TGTGCCAGCACCCCACCCGGGACACCGACACAAGGCTACACCTTC. This chain links TRBV28 with TRBJ1-2; possibly TRBD1 for D (6 bases). The CDR3 covers 15 residues. In germline, CDR1 is MDHEN, CDR2 SYDVKM. V dropped 7 bases and J dropped 8 bases, with 23 bases sitting between them.

The rearrangement links TRBV7-9 to TRBJ2-7; TRBD1 or TRBD2 may be the D gene (5 bases each). CDR1 is SEHNR, CDR2 FQNEAQ, per germline (reference sequence). The ends were cut back, 4 bases at V and 1 base at J, with 5 bases in the middle. There are 12 residues in the CDR3. The CDR3 sequence: CASSWGSYEQYF. Here the CDR3 DNA reads TGTGCCAGCAGCTGGGGGTCCTACGAGCAGTACTTC.

CDR3 nucleotide sequence: TGTGCCAGCAGCTTATCTGGGACAGATACGCAGTATTTT. Its translation: CASSLSGTDTQYF. This chain joins TRBV7-7 and TRBJ2-3; D is ambiguous. V was shortened by 2 bases and J by 3 bases, with 6 bases between the two germline ends. The CDR3 contains 13 residues. Per the germline V gene, CDR1 is SSHAT and CDR2 is FNYEAQ (reference sequence).

The chain employs TRBV29-1 and TRBJ2-1; 8 nucleotides match TRBD2. V gave up 6 bases and J gave up 5 bases; unmatched junction bases: 15. CDR3 length: 16 amino acids. CDR1 is SQVTM and CDR2 is ANQGSEA in the germline V gene. The DNA for the CDR3 is TGCAGCGTGAGAGGGTTAGCGGGGAGGGCCAACAATGAGCAGTTCTTC. Its translation is CSVRGLAGRANNEQFF.

This clone was detected a few times. The chain employs TRBV28 and TRBJ2-7; perhaps TRBD2 as D (6 bases). V lost 6 bases, J lost 3 bases, and 18 bases lay in between. CDR3 size: 15 residues. In germline, CDR1 is MDHEN, CDR2 SYDVKM. CDR3 nucleotide sequence: TGTGCCAGCAGCCCTGCCGGGACTCCCCTCTACGAGCAGTACTTC. Translation gives CASSPAGTPLYEQYF.

This clone was detected only once. The rearrangement joins TRBV6-5 to TRBJ2-7; 11 bases match TRBD2. The germline V gene has CDR1 MNHEY and CDR2 SVGAGI. Losses at the gene ends were 8 bases for V and 3 bases for J; bases not matched to a gene: 9. This CDR3 is 15 amino acids long. CDR3 nucleotide sequence: TGTGCCAGCCGGAGGGTTAGCGGGAGGGGCTACGAGCAGTACTTC. Amino acids: CASRRVSGRGYEQYF.

The chain joins TRBV7-8 to TRBJ1-1; TRBD1 is a possible D gene (6 bases). Germline V gene sequence: CDR1 SGHVS, CDR2 FQNEAQ. The CDR3 has 15 amino acids. The V end lost 5 bases, the J end lost 5 bases, and 18 bases lay between the germline ends. CDR3 region: CASSSGGEGGTEAFF. The CDR3 region has the DNA TGTGCCAGCAGCAGCGGTGGGGAGGGGGGAACTGAAGCTTTCTTT.

This rearrangement joins TRBV4-3 to TRBJ2-7; the match to TRBD2 covers 11 bases. CDR1 and CDR2 (germline): LGHNA, YSLEER. The CDR3 runs 18 residues. V lost 0 bases, J lost 2 bases, and 9 bases stayed unmatched. The CDR3 protein is CASSQDTTLAGGTYEQYF. DNA of the CDR3: TGCGCCAGCAGCCAAGATACGACCCTAGCGGGGGGAACCTACGAGCAGTACTTC.

The chain combines TRBV9 with TRBJ2-1, with D unresolved. The CDR3 covers 11 residues. V lost 2 bases and J lost 7, with 4 bases in between. In germline, CDR1 is SGDLS, CDR2 YYNGEE. CDR3: CASSVQNEQFF. CDR3 DNA sequence: TGTGCCAGCAGCGTCCAGAATGAGCAGTTCTTC.

The sample holds one count of this clone. This chain joins TRBV7-6 and TRBJ1-4; D perhaps matches TRBD1 (5 bases). V gave up 3 bases and J gave up 5 bases, with 10 bases separating them. This CDR3 region has 14 residues. Germline V lookup: CDR1 SGHVS, CDR2 FNYEAQ. The CDR3, as DNA: TGTGCCAGCAGCTTGGGGCAGATGAATGAAAAACTGTTTTTT. This gives the protein CASSLGQMNEKLFF.

The rearrangement joins TRBV10-3 to TRBJ2-3, with 9 bases lining up with TRBD2. CDR1 and CDR2 from the germline V gene are ENHRY and SYGVKD. Trimming removed 10 bases from V and 2 bases from J; junction bases left unmatched: 16. This CDR3 region has 17 residues. CDR3 bases: TGTGCCAGCAGATCTGGGACTAGCCTCCCTCCCACAGATACGCAGTATTTT. It encodes CASRSGTSLPPTDTQYF.

The chain joins TRBV5-4 to TRBJ1-1; D not resolved. From germline, CDR1 is SGHNT and CDR2 YYREEE (reference sequence). Trimming stripped 3 bases from V and 5 bases from J, with 14 bases between. This CDR3 is 14 amino acids long. This CDR3 is CASSWDSAVTEAFF. The DNA of the CDR3 is TGTGCCAGCAGCTGGGATTCGGCCGTGACTGAAGCTTTCTTT.

The DNA of the CDR3 is TGTGCCAGCAGTTTCCCCGGACAGCCGGGAAACGAGCAGTACTTC. Protein: CASSFPGQPGNEQYF. This sequence joins TRBV28 and TRBJ2-7; TRBD1 might be the D (6 bases). The CDR3 extends over 15 amino acids. Germline CDR1 is MDHEN and CDR2 is SYDVKM. The V end was cut by 3 bases, the J end by 5 bases, with 17 bases between.

The V gene is TRBV6-4, the J gene TRBJ2-4; tentatively, D is TRBD2 (5 bases). CDR1 is MRHNA, CDR2 SNTAGT, per germline. V lost 0 bases, J lost 10 bases, and 16 bases lay in between. The CDR3 covers 15 residues. The CDR3 DNA follows: TGTGCCAGCAGTGACTCGATCGGAGGAGCAAGGATTCAGTACTTC. Protein product: CASSDSIGGARIQYF.

The J gene is TRBJ2-3, the V gene TRBV30, with D possibly matching TRBD1 (5 bases). From germline, CDR1 is GTSNPN and CDR2 SVGIG (reference sequence). V was clipped by 3 bases and J by 3 bases, with 13 bases between them. CDR3 length equals 14 residues. DNA for the CDR3: TGTGCCTGGAGAGGGGTCTGGGTAACAGATACGCAGTATTTT. Translation gives CAWRGVWVTDTQYF.

V usage is TRBV29-1 and J usage is TRBJ1-1; a possible D gene is TRBD1 (5 bases). The germline V gene has CDR1 SQVTM and CDR2 ANQGSEA. The CDR3 covers 13 residues. CDR3 sequence reads: CSGGAAAASGAFF. In DNA form, the CDR3 reads TGCAGTGGGGGAGCGGCCGCCGCTAGTGGAGCTTTCTTT.

V gene TRBV7-2 combines with J gene TRBJ1-4; D unclear. The V and J ends lost 5 bases and 8 bases respectively, with 15 bases between them. CDR1 and CDR2 (germline): SGHTA, FQGNSA. The CDR3 loop spans 14 amino acids. CDR3 amino acids: CASSPSGPPEKLFF. CDR3 bases: TGTGCCAGCAGCCCTTCAGGCCCCCCCGAAAAACTGTTTTTT. Drawing the rest from reference TRBV7-2 and TRBJ1-4, the complete variable domain is GAGVSQSPSNKVTEKGKDVELRCDPISGHTALYWYRQSLGQGLEFLIYFQGNSAPDKSGLPSDRFSAERTGGSVSTLTIQRTQQEDSAVYLCASSPSGPPEKLFFGSGTQLSVL.

This chain links TRBV5-6 with TRBJ1-1; unclear D gene. The germline V gene has CDR1 SGHDT and CDR2 YYEEEE. The CDR3 covers 15 residues. The V end lost 0 bases, the J end lost 0 bases, and 9 bases lay between the germline ends. The CDR3: CASSLDGRLNTEAFF. The CDR3 DNA follows: TGTGCCAGCAGCTTGGATGGTCGCTTGAACACTGAAGCTTTCTTT.

This clone was detected a few times. The CDR3 reads CASSYPWEGRTEAFF. The CDR3 DNA reads TGTGCCAGCAGCTACCCCTGGGAGGGTCGCACTGAAGCTTTCTTT. The V and J genes are TRBV7-2 and TRBJ1-1; D remains unclear. Germline loops: CDR1 SGHTA, CDR2 FQGNSA. CDR3 length: 15 amino acids. V lost 4 bases, J lost 4 bases, and 16 bases lay in between.

The gene calls are TRBV28 and TRBJ1-1, with D possibly being TRBD1 (5 bases). The V and J ends lost 8 bases and 3 bases respectively, with 7 bases between them. Germline CDR1 reads MDHEN; CDR2 reads SYDVKM. This CDR3 region has 11 residues. In DNA, the CDR3 is TGTGCCAGCCGGACATACACTGAAGCTTTCTTT. Encoded protein: CASRTYTEAFF.

The CDR3 bases are TGTGCCAGCAGCTTAGGGCTCGGGTTCGGCGAGCAGTACTTC. As protein: CASSLGLGFGEQYF. The rearrangement joins TRBV7-9 to TRBJ2-7; no clear D gene. V lost 1 base to trimming and J lost 6 bases, with 13 bases between them. Germline-derived CDR1 and CDR2 are SEHNR and FQNEAQ (reference sequence). The CDR3 has 14 residues.

In its sample, this clone was seen a few times. V gene TRBV7-9 combines with J gene TRBJ1-4; 10 positions agree with TRBD1. CDR1 and CDR2 (germline): SEHNR, FQNEAQ (reference sequence). This CDR3 comprises 14 residues. J lost 7 bases, V lost 4 bases, and 3 bases had no gene match. CDR3 nucleotides: TGTGCCAGCAGCTCGGGACAGGGGTTTGAAAAACTGTTTTTT. It codes for CASSSGQGFEKLFF. The full variable domain, completed using reference TRBV7-9 and TRBJ1-4, is DTGVSQNPRHKITKRGQNVTFRCDPISEHNRLYWYRQTLGQGPEFLTYFQNEAQLEKSRLLSDRFSAERPKGSFSTLEIQRTEQGDSAMYLCASSSGQGFEKLFFGSGTQLSVL.